This note documents a single T cell receptor (beta chain) sequence. Treatment here: oral pan-JAK inhibitor, 5-10 mg twice daily. From alopecia areata patients, lesional scalp punch biopsies and peripheral blood were collected. cDNA reverse transcribed from extracted RNA served as the sequencing template. Some clones are missing from TCRdb's copy, which holds only in-frame ones; the method was immunoSEQ multiplex PCR. This table holds under 25,000 clones, 50% to 60% found once. The data originate from a study of CD8+ T cells in alopecia areata. The material sequenced was skin, taken at week 4, from a patient treated with tofacitinib. The receptor was derived from a human donor with alopecia areata.

CDR3 sequence (DNA): TGTGCCAGCTCACAGGGACAGGGATTCCACTACGAGCAGTACTTC. Amino acids: CASSQGQGFHYEQYF. The J gene is TRBJ2-7, the V gene TRBV18; 9 bases agree with TRBD1. The CDR3 spans 15 residues. The V gene end was trimmed by 4 bases and the J gene end by 3 bases; junction bases not matched to a gene: 7. The germline gives CDR1 KGHSH, CDR2 LQKENI. Full variable domain (remainder filled in from reference TRBV18 and TRBJ2-7): NAGVMQNPRHLVRRRGQEARLRCSPMKGHSHVYWYRQLPEEGLKFMVYLQKENIIDESGMPKERFSAEFPKEGPSILRIQQVVRGDSAAYFCASSQGQGFHYEQYFGPGTRLTVT.